The 15 T cell receptor beta chains below come from one sample, sequenced in a study of response to subunit inactivated influenza vaccine. Via MiXCR, TCRdb re-called the RT-PCR reads, giving one row per CDR3 protein. The table lists around 540,000 distinct CDR3 sequences, roughly 10% of them singletons. The specimen was PBMCs from blood, collected on the day of vaccination. These receptors were collected from a man aged 45 to 65 who received an inactivated influenza vaccine.

This clonotype was seen at least ten times. J is TRBJ2-5 and V is TRBV7-8; 7 nucleotides align to TRBD2. There are 14 residues in the CDR3. J was trimmed by 5 bases and V by 6 bases; bases with no gene match: 9. Germline CDR1 reads SGHVS; CDR2 reads FQNEAQ. CDR3 protein: CASRPTGGRETQYF. The DNA for the CDR3 is TGTGCCAGCAGGCCTACGGGGGGTCGGGAGACCCAGTACTTC.

The chain uses TRBV3-1 and TRBJ2-3; possibly TRBD2 for D (5 bases). V lost 1 base, J lost 9 bases, and 8 bases lay in between. Germline V gene data show CDR1 as LGHDT and CDR2 as YNNKEL (reference sequence). This CDR3 has 12 amino acids. The CDR3 sequence: CASSQARETQYF. The DNA for the CDR3 is TGTGCCAGCAGCCAAGCCCGGGAAACGCAGTATTTT.

V is TRBV3-1 and J is TRBJ2-7; 12 bases are shared with TRBD1. Germline V CDR1 and CDR2: LGHDT, YNNKEL (reference sequence). V shed 5 bases, J shed 7 bases, and the junction held 9 bases outside the gene matches. The CDR3 covers 15 residues. CDR3 in amino acids: CASSFWGQGAREQYF. CDR3 in DNA: TGTGCCAGCAGCTTTTGGGGACAGGGGGCACGAGAGCAGTACTTC.

There are a few counts of this clonotype. The J gene is TRBJ1-2, the V gene TRBV12-3 or TRBV12-4; the match to TRBD1 covers 9 bases. V was clipped by 6 bases and J by 3 bases; unmatched bases: 5. The CDR3 spans 14 residues. CDR3 DNA sequence: TGTGCCAGCAGCCTACAGGGGGCTCACTATGGCTACACCTTC. The encoded protein is CASSLQGAHYGYTF.

V is TRBV29-1 and J is TRBJ2-3; D is ambiguous. This CDR3 is built from 12 residues. Germline lookup yields CDR1 SQVTM and CDR2 ANQGSEA. The V end lost 5 bases, the J end lost 2 bases, and 8 bases lay between the germline ends. The CDR3 nucleotides are TGCAGCGTTAGGAGAAACACAGATACGCAGTATTTT. Amino acids: CSVRRNTDTQYF.

Only a few counts were recorded for this clonotype. The chain employs TRBV30 and TRBJ1-5, with D possibly being TRBD1 (5 bases). V was trimmed by 3 bases and J by 6 bases, leaving 12 bases between them. Germline values: CDR1 GTSNPN, CDR2 SVGIG (reference sequence). There are 13 residues in the CDR3. The CDR3 sequence: CAWSMGGSQPQHF. CDR3 coding DNA: TGTGCCTGGAGCATGGGGGGTTCTCAGCCCCAGCATTTT.

This clonotype was counted between two and nine times. The chain has TRBV7-9 and TRBJ2-7, with 10 bases fitting TRBD2. The germline V gene has CDR1 SEHNR and CDR2 FQNEAQ (reference sequence). Trimming cost V 6 bases and J 5 bases; bases outside gene matches: 7. This CDR3 has 14 residues. The CDR3 here is CASRYSGRKDEQYF. CDR3 sequence (DNA): TGTGCCAGCAGGTATAGCGGGAGGAAGGACGAGCAGTACTTC. Combining the CDR3 with reference TRBV7-9 and TRBJ2-7 gives the whole variable domain DTGVSQNPRHKITKRGQNVTFRCDPISEHNRLYWYRQTLGQGPEFLTYFQNEAQLEKSRLLSDRFSAERPKGSFSTLEIQRTEQGDSAMYLCASRYSGRKDEQYFGPGTRLTVT.

This clonotype was counted many times. V and J are TRBV6-1 and TRBJ1-5; D remains unclear. The germline gives CDR1 MNHNS, CDR2 SASEGT. Trimming shortened V by 5 bases and J by 0 bases, and 8 bases separated the two germline ends. The CDR3 extends over 14 amino acids. CDR3 nucleotides: TGTGCCAGCAGTCGCCGGGATAGCAATCAGCCCCAGCATTTT. Its translation is CASSRRDSNQPQHF.

In its sample, this clonotype was seen a few times. J is TRBJ1-1 and V is TRBV12-3 or TRBV12-4, with D unclear. The CDR3 covers 14 residues. The ends were cut back, 3 bases at V and 3 bases at J, with 11 bases in the middle. The CDR3 sequence is CASSFWEVDTEAFF. CDR3 sequence (DNA): TGTGCCAGCAGTTTTTGGGAAGTGGACACTGAAGCTTTCTTT.

The chain recombines TRBV6-5 with TRBJ2-5; 8 bases line up with TRBD2. V shed 0 bases and J 4 bases; nucleotides not matched to a gene: 7. Per the germline V gene, CDR1 is MNHEY and CDR2 is SVGAGI. The CDR3 loop spans 16 amino acids. The CDR3 DNA is TGTGCCAGCAGTTACTCGAGACCGGGGGGGCTAGAGACCCAGTACTTC. It encodes CASSYSRPGGLETQYF.

The J gene is TRBJ1-2, the V gene TRBV3-1; 7 positions match TRBD1. Germline CDR1 and CDR2: LGHDT and YNNKEL (reference sequence). The CDR3 is 15 residues long. V was clipped by 4 bases and J by 8 bases; unmatched bases: 13. CDR3 amino acids: CASSPTGRGDSGYTF. The DNA for the CDR3 is TGTGCCAGCAGCCCCACGGGCAGGGGGGATTCGGGCTACACCTTC.

CDR3 DNA sequence: TGTGCCAGCAGCTTAACTAGCGACTCCTACGAGCAGTACTTC. This encodes CASSLTSDSYEQYF. This sequence joins TRBV7-3 and TRBJ2-7, with D tentatively TRBD2 (5 bases). Germline loops: CDR1 SGHTA, CDR2 FQGTGA. Deletions cut 0 bases from V and 0 bases from J, with 6 bases between. This CDR3 region has 14 residues.

This clonotype was seen more than once but under ten times. The chain uses TRBV15 and TRBJ2-4; 8 nucleotides match TRBD2. The CDR3 length is 17 residues. The V gene's germline CDR1 is LNHNV and CDR2 YYDKDF (reference sequence). Losses at the gene ends were 2 bases for V and 3 bases for J; bases not matched to a gene: 9. CDR3 residues: CATSRSDGAGGKNIQYF. CDR3 in DNA: TGTGCCACCAGCAGATCCGACGGGGCGGGGGGCAAAAACATTCAGTACTTC.

V is TRBV24-1 and J is TRBJ1-4, with TRBD1 matching over 7 bases. The CDR3 has 13 amino acids. The V gene's germline CDR1 is KGHDR and CDR2 SFDVKD. J lost 7 bases, V lost 3 bases, and 1 base had no gene match. The CDR3 here is CATSDGQAEKLFF. Written as DNA, the CDR3 is TGTGCCACCAGTGATGGACAGGCTGAAAAACTGTTTTTT.

This clonotype was observed at least ten times. The CDR3 DNA follows: TGCAGTGCTAGAAAAGGAGGGGATACGCAGTATTTT. It yields the protein CSARKGGDTQYF. V is TRBV20-1 and J is TRBJ2-3; a possible D gene is TRBD2 (6 bases). With 2 bases removed from V and 6 bases from J, the gap between germline ends came to 9 bases. The CDR3 extends over 12 amino acids. Germline CDR1 DFQATT, CDR2 SNEGSKA (reference sequence).